Included here is one TCR beta chain sequence, with context. In terms of age and location, participants ranged from roughly 18 to 89 years and lived in under 30 US areas. Participant reports of clinical history set cohort assignment. Each recovered donor of Cohort 3 presented with two negative PCRs, clearance, or symptom resolution. The CDR3 is 20 residues long. Germline V gene lookup returns CDR1 SGHDN and CDR2 FVKESK. V lost 2 bases to trimming and J lost 4 bases; unmatched junction nucleotides: 19. Per the original methods: Amplified reference gene primers provided the basis for estimating nucleated cell counts. Clones were read by immunoSEQ multiplex PCR, and TCRdb kept only the in-frame ones, dropping some. That table is the source of V, J and clone size, and D and trimming were worked out from the DNA. The sample shows about 250,000 clones, approximately 90% of them seen only once. These data belong to a study of blood T cell repertoires in COVID-19.

The chain carries TRBV14 and TRBJ2-2; 7 nucleotides align to TRBD2. Sequencing was performed on PBMCs or T cells enriched from blood (not recorded which). The sequence came from a man aged 18 to 35 who had recovered from COVID-19. CDR3 in amino acids: CASSQSSLLRRERFTGELFF. The CDR3 DNA is TGTGCCAGCAGCCAATCATCCCTCCTCCGGCGGGAGCGGTTCACCGGGGAGCTGTTTTTT. Full variable domain (remainder filled in from reference TRBV14 and TRBJ2-2): EAGVTQFPSHSVIEKGQTVTLRCDPISGHDNLYWYRRVMGKEIKFLLHFVKESKQDESGMPNNRFLAERTGGTYSTLKVQPAELEDSGVYFCASSQSSLLRRERFTGELFFGEGSRLTVL.